This T cell receptor (beta chain) was obtained from a study of cytomegalovirus exposure and HLA in healthy donors. In the case of this clone: The antigen is unknown.

The CDR3 runs to 15 residues. The V gene's germline CDR1 is SQVTM and CDR2 ANQGSEA. V gave up 4 bases and J gave up 6 bases; unmatched junction bases: 12. PCR employed 60 Vbeta and 13 Jbeta primers. Generated by immunoSEQ multiplex PCR, the TCRdb table keeps only in-frame clones and is missing some. The table has about 190,000 clones, around 75% seen once. Study-wide results and limits: The authors excluded some V segments, including TRBV6-2 and TRBV6-3, as indistinguishable. The authors assumed roughly uniform sequencing depth across donors for presence/absence analyses. Per a prior analysis, the majority of TCR beta V segments were productive roughly 90% or roughly 30% of the time. Analysis performed later found more than 15,000 TCR beta sequences associated with HLA alleles at 0.05 false discovery rate.

The sequence came from a young woman in good health and CMV-seropositive. The chain carries TRBV29-1 and TRBJ1-1; 9 bases agree with TRBD1. The sequenced material came from PBMCs. The chain's CDR3 is CSVAFRARQGAEAFF. DNA of the CDR3: TGCAGCGTTGCATTCCGGGCCCGACAGGGGGCTGAAGCTTTCTTT. Variable domain in full (rest from reference TRBV29-1 and TRBJ1-1): SAVISQKPSRDICQRGTSLTIQCQVDSQVTMMFWYRQQPGQSLTLIATANQGSEATYESGFVIDKFPISRPNLTFSTLTVSNMSPEDSSIYLCSVAFRARQGAEAFFGQGTRLTVV.